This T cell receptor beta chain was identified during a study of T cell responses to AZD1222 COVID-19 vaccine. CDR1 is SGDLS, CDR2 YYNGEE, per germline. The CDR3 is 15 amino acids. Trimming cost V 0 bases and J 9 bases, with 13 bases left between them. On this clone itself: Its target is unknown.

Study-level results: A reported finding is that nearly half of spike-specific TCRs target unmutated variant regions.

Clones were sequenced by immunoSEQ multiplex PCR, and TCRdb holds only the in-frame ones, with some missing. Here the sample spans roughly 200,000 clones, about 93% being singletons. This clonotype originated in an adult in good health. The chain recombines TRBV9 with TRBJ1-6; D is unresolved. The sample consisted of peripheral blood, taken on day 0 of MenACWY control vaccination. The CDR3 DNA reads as TGTGCCAGCAGCGTAGCGGGGAGGGATGGTTCACCCCTCCACTTT. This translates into CASSVAGRDGSPLHF.